The sequence of this T cell receptor beta chain was determined in a study of fetal regulatory T cell absence and autoimmunity (dated by TCRdb to the late 2010s). Regarding the complete study: The IPEX patients showed exocrine pancreas autoimmunity in the absence of clinical diabetes. Broad study findings and their caveats: TRB gene family usage was broadly similar between cord blood and pancreas, resembling published neonatal and adult repertoires. Compared with cord blood, the pancreas TCR compartment showed significant oligoclonal enrichment, and some top clones were enriched more than 100-fold. The oligoclonal enrichment was interpreted as support for antigen-driven autoimmunity occurring in the pancreas before birth in IPEX syndrome.

A word on this clone: The antigen it recognizes is unknown. It has no much larger one-base neighbor in the sample; base qualities were not kept.

TCRbeta CDR3 regions were amplified and barcoded by two-step multiplex PCR on the immunoSEQ human TCRbeta survey platform. Sequencing of the libraries was done on Illumina instruments, and IgH was sequenced in parallel from the same samples. The authors' pipeline ran thus. Raw reads were filtered against IMGT V, D, J definitions and were binned using a nearest-neighbor algorithm so that PCR and sequencing errors were removed. Clones were defined as identical nucleotide sequences, and differential abundance between tissues was assessed by per-clone Fisher exact tests with a pFDR threshold of p<0.01. A minimum inclusion filter of 10 in either sample excluded clones with frequencies too low for statistical inference. The immunoSEQ Analyzer was used for pairwise clonal comparisons, while IMGT tools were used to assess gene family usage. Entries here come from immuneACCESS through TCRdb and include only in-frame sequences with V and J called. Some clones fail to appear in such tables; in the studies checked, an unresolved V gene covers under half of the shortfall, and the cause of the remainder is unknown. The DNA gave D and trimming, while V, J and clone size come from that table. The sample has approximately 49,000 clones on record, roughly four fifths of them singletons. Less than 0.5% of the sample lies in the top ten.

Including the terminal cysteine and phenylalanine, the CDR3 comprises 16 residues. The kept DNA is CDR3 alone, 48 bases in frame from the first base. V drops 0 bases and J drops 5 bases, leaving 14 bases in between. The DNeasy Blood and Tissue Kit was used to extract about 1.8-3.3 ug of genomic DNA from umbilical cord blood or frozen pancreas. The receptor comes from a newborn boy with IPEX syndrome. The source material was cord blood. In this chain, TRBV23-1 is recombined with TRBJ1-5; a weak D assignment points to TRBD1 (6 bases agree). TRBV23-1 carries the ORF label, with uncertain function. CDR3 loop: CASSQSGRGGYQPQHF. The DNA is TGCGCCAGCAGTCAATCAGGCAGGGGAGGTTATCAGCCCCAGCATTTT.